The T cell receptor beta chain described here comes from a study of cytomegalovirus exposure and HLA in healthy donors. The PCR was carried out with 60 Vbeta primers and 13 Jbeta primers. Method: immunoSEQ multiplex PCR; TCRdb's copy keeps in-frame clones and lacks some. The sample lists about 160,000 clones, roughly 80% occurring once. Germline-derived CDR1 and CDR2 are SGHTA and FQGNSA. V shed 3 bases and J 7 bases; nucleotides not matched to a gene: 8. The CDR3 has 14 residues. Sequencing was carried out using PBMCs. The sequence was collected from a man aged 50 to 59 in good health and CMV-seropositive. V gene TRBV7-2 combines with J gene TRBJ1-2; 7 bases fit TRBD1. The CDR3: CASSFGQALGGYTF. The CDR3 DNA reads TGTGCCAGCAGCTTTGGACAGGCCCTGGGTGGCTACACCTTC.